This T cell receptor (beta chain) was documented in a study of blood T cell repertoires in COVID-19. Study-wide context: Samples taken during acute and convalescent COVID-19 were collected in the United States, Italy and Spain.

In the original processing: The authors estimated nucleated cell counts from reference gene primer amplification. Produced via immunoSEQ multiplex PCR; TCRdb's table is partial and in-frame only. The DNA gave D and trimming, while V, J and clone size come from that table. The sample lists about 400,000 clones; approximately 87% were seen once. This study enrolled people aged about 18 to 100 from about two dozen US geographic areas. The specimen sequenced was PBMCs or T cells enriched from blood (not recorded which). The TCR comes from a woman aged 45 to 65 who had recovered from COVID-19.

Written as DNA, the CDR3 is TGTGCCAGCACCACGAGCATCTCTGAGCAGTTCTTC. Amino acids: CASTTSISEQFF. The V gene is TRBV12-3 or TRBV12-4, the J gene TRBJ2-1; unclear D gene. CDR3 length: 12 residues. Trimming took 7 bases from V and 9 from J, leaving 13 bases between them.